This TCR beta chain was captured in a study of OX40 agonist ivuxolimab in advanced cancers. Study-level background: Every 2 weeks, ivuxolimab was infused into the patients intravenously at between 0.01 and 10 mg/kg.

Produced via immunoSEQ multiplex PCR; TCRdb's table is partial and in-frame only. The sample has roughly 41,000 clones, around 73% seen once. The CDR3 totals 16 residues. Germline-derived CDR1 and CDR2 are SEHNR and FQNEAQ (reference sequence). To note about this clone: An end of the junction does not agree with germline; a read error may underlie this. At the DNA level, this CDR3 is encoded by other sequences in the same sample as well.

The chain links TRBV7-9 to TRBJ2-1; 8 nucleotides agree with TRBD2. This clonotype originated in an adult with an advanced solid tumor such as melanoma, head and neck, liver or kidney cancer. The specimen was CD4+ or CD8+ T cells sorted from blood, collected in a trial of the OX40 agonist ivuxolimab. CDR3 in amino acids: CASSLNSGISYNEQFF. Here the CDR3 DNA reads TGTGCTAGCAGCCTAAATAGCGGGATTTCCTACAATGAGCAGTTCTTC.